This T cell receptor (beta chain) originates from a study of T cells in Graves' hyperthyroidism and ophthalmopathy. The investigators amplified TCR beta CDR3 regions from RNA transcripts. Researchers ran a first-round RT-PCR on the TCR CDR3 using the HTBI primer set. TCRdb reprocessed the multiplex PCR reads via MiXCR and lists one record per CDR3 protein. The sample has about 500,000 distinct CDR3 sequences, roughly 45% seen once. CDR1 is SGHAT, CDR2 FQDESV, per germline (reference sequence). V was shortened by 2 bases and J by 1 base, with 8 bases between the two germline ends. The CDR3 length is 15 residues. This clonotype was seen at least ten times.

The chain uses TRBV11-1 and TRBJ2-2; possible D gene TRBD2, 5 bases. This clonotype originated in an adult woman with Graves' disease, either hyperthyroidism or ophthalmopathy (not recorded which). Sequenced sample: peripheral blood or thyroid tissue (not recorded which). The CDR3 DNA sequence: TGTGCCAGCAGCTTAACCGGGAAGAACACCGGGGAGCTGTTTTTT. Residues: CASSLTGKNTGELFF.